The T cell receptor (beta chain) described here comes from a study of T cells expressing NK-cell markers. In the study overall: The study drew TCR beta repertoires from sorted CD3+CD56+NKG2C+, CD3+CD56+NKG2C- and CD3+CD56-NKG2C+ T cells. Whole-study results and caveats: In roughly 6 donors, dominant CD3+CD56+NKG2C+ clones formed about 1.0-8% of CD8+ cells.

This CDR3 is built from 15 residues. Germline values: CDR1 SGDLS, CDR2 YYNGEE. 5'RACE template switching with UMIs produced the TCR beta cDNA. TCRdb re-called the 5' RACE reads and shows each CDR3 protein once, DNA omitted. The listing contains thousands of distinct CDR3 sequences. As for this clonotype: Its target is unknown.

Specimen: blood T cells: a sorted CD56 or NKG2C T cell subset, CD4+ or CD8+ T cells, or bulk PBMC T cells (not recorded which). This TCR was sampled from a young man in good health. This chain uses TRBV9 with TRBJ2-5; the TCRdb call, TRBD1, lacks DNA for checking. CDR3: CASSVEGTGQETQYF.